Below, one T cell receptor beta chain is given with its context. The antigen remains undetermined. Germline V gene data show CDR1 as MNHEY and CDR2 as SVGEGT. CDR3 length: 15 residues. V lost 7 bases and J lost 1, with 13 bases in between. TCRdb independently ran MiXCR on the reads; one entry per CDR3 protein. The profile shows around 300,000 distinct CDR3 sequences, more than 9% of them singletons. The entry originates in a study of T cell repertoires in cytomegalovirus infection. Points from the study as a whole: Cumulative frequency of public TCR beta families picked out carriers of CMV plus the relevant HLA. The ex vivo response showed dominance by HLA-C-restricted CMV-specific TCR beta clonotypes.

V and J are TRBV6-2 or TRBV6-3 and TRBJ2-2; the D is unclear. The sequence came from a human donor in good health (CMV status not recorded). Some clones in this sample may be carry-over from other donors' samples. The sequenced material came from PBMCs. Here the CDR3 DNA reads TGTGCCAGCATTGGAAGGCGGTTGAACACCGGGGAGCTGTTTTTT. Translated: CASIGRRLNTGELFF.